A selection of T cell receptor beta chains follows, all from one sample in a study of post-analysis software for immune sequencing data. In TCRdb, the PCR reads were re-called with MiXCR into one record per CDR3 protein. This sample has about 620,000 distinct CDR3 sequences; roughly 46% occur once, and the top ten carry 1.5% to 2%. Material for sequencing was blood. These receptors were taken from a girl between 10 and 17 years old with multiple sclerosis. Both conserved end residues are part of each CDR3. D genes are given only for firm matches. Only part of the rows carry a size: once, few, many, or a class if the clone is expanded.

abundance	v_gene	j_gene	d_gene	CDR3nt	CDR3aa
few	TRBV6-5	TRBJ1-2	-	TGTGCCAGCAGGTCCCGGGACCGTGGCTATGGCTACACCTTC	CASRSRDRGYGYTF
-	TRBV20-1	TRBJ1-1	-	TGCAGTGCTAGAGAGCCGAACGGCAGGAACACTGAAGCTTTCTTT	CSAREPNGRNTEAFF
few	TRBV9	TRBJ2-7	TRBD2	TGTGCCAGCAGCGTAGGCGGGAGAGGAACCTACGAGCAGTACTTC	CASSVGGRGTYEQYF
few	TRBV7-6	TRBJ2-7	TRBD1	TGTGCCAGCAGCCGGGTGGGACAGGGCTCCTACGAGCAGTACTTC	CASSRVGQGSYEQYF
-	TRBV7-2	TRBJ2-7	TRBD1	TGTGCCAGCAGCCCCTACCCGACAGGGGCCTCCTACGAGCAGTACTTC	CASSPYPTGASYEQYF
few	TRBV2	TRBJ2-1	TRBD2	TGTGCCAGCACTCCGAGGGTTGGTAGCGGGGGCAATGAGCAGTTCTTC	CASTPRVGSGGNEQFF
few	TRBV15	TRBJ1-2	-	TGTGCCACCAGCGCCTTAGATTACTATGGCTACACCTTC	CATSALDYYGYTF
-	TRBV5-1	TRBJ2-7	TRBD1	TGCGCCAGCAGCTGGACAGGGATCCACGAGCAGTACTTC	CASSWTGIHEQYF
-	TRBV7-9	TRBJ1-5	TRBD1	TGTGCCAGGCACCCAGGGGGTTTCAATCAGCCCCAGCATTTT	CARHPGGFNQPQHF
few	TRBV20-1	TRBJ2-7	-	TGCAGTGCTAGGCTGGGGTACCCGGCCTACGAGCAGTACTTC	CSARLGYPAYEQYF
-	TRBV4-1	TRBJ2-1	-	TGCGCCAGCAGCCCCGGGGGCAGGGAGGGGCAGTTCTTC	CASSPGGREGQFF
-	TRBV29-1	TRBJ2-3	TRBD1	TGCAGCGTTGGGGGGAGACAGGGGGAGAGTACGCAGTATTTT	CSVGGRQGESTQYF
once	TRBV2	TRBJ2-3	-	TGTGCCAGCAGTGATATGGCTCCAGATACGCAGTATTTT	CASSDMAPDTQYF
-	TRBV7-9	TRBJ2-1	-	TGTGCCAGCAGCAATGGAATGGACAGAGACTCCTACAATGAGCAGTTCTTC	CASSNGMDRDSYNEQFF
few	TRBV29-1	TRBJ1-2	-	TGCAGCGTCCTGGACAGTATCGGCTACACCTTC	CSVLDSIGYTF
-	TRBV6-6	TRBJ1-1	TRBD1	TGTGCCAGCAGCAACAGGGGTGAGGCTTTCTTT	CASSNRGEAFF
-	TRBV6-5	TRBJ2-1	-	TGTGCCAGCAGTTACGGGTCCCGCGGGGAGCAGTTCTTC	CASSYGSRGEQFF
few	TRBV15	TRBJ2-1	-	TGTGCCACCAGCAGAGAAGGAAGTAGGTCCTACAATGAGCAGTTCTTC	CATSREGSRSYNEQFF
few	TRBV20-1	TRBJ2-1	-	TGCAGTGCTCCGTTGGGGGGGCTGAATGAGCAGTTCTTC	CSAPLGGLNEQFF
-	TRBV5-6	TRBJ2-4	-	TGTGCCAGCAGCTCGGCCCGCGGAAACATTCAGTACTTC	CASSSARGNIQYF
-	TRBV20-1	TRBJ2-1	TRBD1	TGCAGTACTAACGGGGGACAGGGGGTCAATGAGCAGTTCTTC	CSTNGGQGVNEQFF
-	TRBV4-1	TRBJ2-1	-	TGCGCCAGCAGCCCCCCTAGGGTCTCCTACAATGAGCAGTTCTTC	CASSPPRVSYNEQFF
few	TRBV25-1	TRBJ1-2	TRBD1	TGTGCCAGCAGTGAAGGGACAGGGAGGGGATATGGCTACACCTTC	CASSEGTGRGYGYTF
few	TRBV7-3	TRBJ2-1	TRBD2	TGTGCCAGCAGCTCTTATCCGGGACTAGCAGTCAATGAGCAGTTCTTC	CASSSYPGLAVNEQFF
-	TRBV12-3/TRBV12-4	TRBJ2-1	TRBD2	TGTGCCAGCAGTCCCCCTAGCGGGGAATACAATGAGCAGTTCTTC	CASSPPSGEYNEQFF
few	TRBV6-1	TRBJ2-7	TRBD2	TGTGCCAGCAGTGAAGCCCTAGCGGGAGGGCCTAGGTACGAGCAGTACTTC	CASSEALAGGPRYEQYF
-	TRBV10-3	TRBJ1-5	TRBD1	TGTGCCGTACGTCTCCGTCGGGACAGGGAAGATCAGCCCCAGCATTTT	CAVRLRRDREDQPQHF
-	TRBV6-7	TRBJ2-6	TRBD1	TGTGCCAGCAGTACAGGGGGCGCTTTTTCGGGAGGGGCCAACGTCCTGACTTTC	CASSTGGAFSGGANVLTF
-	TRBV3-1	TRBJ1-5	-	TGTGCCAGCAGCCAAACAGGGATAAGCAATCAGCCCCAGCATTTT	CASSQTGISNQPQHF
-	TRBV2	TRBJ2-1	-	TGTGCCAGCAGGGGCAGGGGTCCTTTGGGCTCCTACAATGAGCAGTTCTTC	CASRGRGPLGSYNEQFF
-	TRBV10-3	TRBJ1-6	TRBD1	TGTGCCATCAGTGAGTCGATTGGACAGGACAATTCACCCCTCCACTTT	CAISESIGQDNSPLHF
few	TRBV12-3/TRBV12-4	TRBJ2-1	-	TGTGCCAGCACACAACGGGGGTCCCACTACAATGAGCAGTTCTTC	CASTQRGSHYNEQFF
few	TRBV20-1	TRBJ2-3	-	TGCAGTGCTAGGGACTATCATAGCACAGATACGCAGTATTTT	CSARDYHSTDTQYF
-	TRBV12-3/TRBV12-4	TRBJ2-1	-	TGTGCCAGCATGAGGGACGTCGGTGAGCAGTTCTTC	CASMRDVGEQFF
few	TRBV6-5	TRBJ1-2	TRBD1	TGTGCCAGCAGTTACTCGTTCAGGACAGGGATTGACTATGGCTACACCTTC	CASSYSFRTGIDYGYTF
-	TRBV6-5	TRBJ2-7	TRBD2	TGTGCCAGCAGTTACAGACTAGCGGGGGGGCCCTCCTCCTACGAGCAGTACTTC	CASSYRLAGGPSSYEQYF
-	TRBV24-1	TRBJ2-7	TRBD2	TGTGCCACCAGTGATCCGGCCGGCGGGAGGGCTGGGGAGCAGTACTTC	CATSDPAGGRAGEQYF
-	TRBV7-8	TRBJ1-4	-	TGTGCCAGCAGCGGGGGTTGGGGTGAAAAACTGTTTTTT	CASSGGWGEKLFF
-	TRBV5-1	TRBJ2-3	-	TGCGCCAGCAGCTTGGTAACAGGTAAAAGTGGCACAGATACGCAGTATTTT	CASSLVTGKSGTDTQYF
-	TRBV14	TRBJ2-3	TRBD1	TGTGCCAGCAGCGAGAAAGGGGGCTTTCGGACAGATACGCAGTATTTT	CASSEKGGFRTDTQYF
-	TRBV20-1	TRBJ2-1	TRBD2	TGCAGTGCTATAAACAGCGGGGGGGCCAATGAGCAGTTCTTC	CSAINSGGANEQFF
-	TRBV27	TRBJ2-1	-	TGTGCCAGCAGTGGGCAGGTGTATGATTACAATGAGCAGTTCTTC	CASSGQVYDYNEQFF
-	TRBV5-1	TRBJ2-1	-	TGCGCCAGCAGCATGACTAGTTATGAGCAGTTCTTC	CASSMTSYEQFF
-	TRBV7-8	TRBJ2-7	TRBD2	TGTGCCAGCAGCTCCACGGGACTAGCGGGAGTTGGAGGGGAGCAGTACTTC	CASSSTGLAGVGGEQYF
-	TRBV11-2	TRBJ2-4	-	TGTGCCAGCAGCTCCTCCAGGGGCCAGTACTTC	CASSSSRGQYF
-	TRBV20-1	TRBJ2-7	-	TGCAGTGCTAGAGTCCGGATGGGGAGCTCCTACGAGCAGTACTTC	CSARVRMGSSYEQYF
few	TRBV6-6	TRBJ2-7	TRBD1	TGTGCCAGCAGTTCGACAGGGGGCGGCTACGAGCAGTACTTC	CASSSTGGGYEQYF